The 16 T cell receptor beta chains given below trace back to one sample, sequenced in a study of T cell responses to AZD1222 COVID-19 vaccine. Profiled with immunoSEQ multiplex PCR; TCRdb holds only in-frame clones, not every one. The sample contains approximately 140,000 clones, about 93% of which appear only once. The sample was peripheral blood, taken 28 days after the second AZD1222 dose. These receptors all come from an adult who received the AZD1222 COVID-19 vaccine.

The gene calls are TRBV7-9 and TRBJ2-1; 10 bases agree with TRBD1. This CDR3 is built from 15 residues. V lost 2 bases and J lost 8; bases outside the gene matches: 6. Germline CDR1 and CDR2: SEHNR and FQNEAQ (reference sequence). The CDR3 protein is CASSLLGTGVDEQFF. The CDR3 nucleotides read TGTGCCAGCAGCTTACTCGGGACAGGGGTCGATGAGCAGTTCTTC.

This sequence joins TRBV5-1 and TRBJ1-6, with TRBD1 matching 9 bases. Germline V gives CDR1 SGHRS, CDR2 YFSETQ. J was trimmed by 2 bases and V by 0 bases; bases with no gene match: 3. CDR3 size: 17 residues. The CDR3 DNA reads TGCGCCAGCAGCTTGGTCGGACAGGGGACCTATAATTCACCCCTCCACTTT. Translating gives CASSLVGQGTYNSPLHF. Looking up the rest from reference TRBV5-1 and TRBJ1-6 gives the full variable domain: KAGVTQTPRYLIKTRGQQVTLSCSPISGHRSVSWYQQTPGQGLQFLFEYFSETQRNKGNFPGRFSGRQFSNSRSEMNVSTLELGDSALYLCASSLVGQGTYNSPLHFGNGTRLTVT.

The chain joins TRBV7-9 to TRBJ2-1, with D perhaps being TRBD1 or TRBD2 (8 bases each). Trimming cost V 11 bases and J 2 bases, with 16 bases left between them. CDR3 length: 14 amino acids. Germline loops: CDR1 SEHNR, CDR2 FQNEAQ (reference sequence). The CDR3 reads CAGQGLGAYNEQFF. The CDR3 coding sequence is TGTGCCGGACAGGGACTAGGAGCCTACAATGAGCAGTTCTTC.

This chain links TRBV4-2 with TRBJ1-6; TRBD1 is a possible D gene (5 bases). This CDR3 region has 12 residues. CDR1 and CDR2 (germline): LGHNA, YNFKEQ. Deletions cut 4 bases from V and 9 bases from J, with 7 bases between. DNA of the CDR3: TGTGCCAGCAGCCTAGACAGTTCACCCCTCCACTTT. Its protein product is CASSLDSSPLHF.

This clone was detected only once. The chain employs TRBV19 and TRBJ1-1; TRBD1 might be the D (6 bases). Per germline, CDR1 LNHDA and CDR2 SQIVND (reference sequence). CDR3 length: 13 residues. Trimming took off 5 bases at V and 0 bases at J, with 7 bases between the two ends. CDR3 loop: CASSGGLNTEAFF. The DNA of the CDR3 is TGTGCCAGTAGTGGGGGCCTGAACACTGAAGCTTTCTTT.

V is TRBV6-5 and J is TRBJ1-1; D remains unclear. Per germline, CDR1 MNHEY and CDR2 SVGAGI. Trimming shortened V by 7 bases and J by 7 bases, and 13 bases separated the two germline ends. The CDR3 spans 12 residues. The CDR3 DNA reads TGTGCCAGCAACGGGGAGGGTGTTGAAGCTTTCTTT. It yields the protein CASNGEGVEAFF.

V usage is TRBV15 and J usage is TRBJ1-5, with D possibly TRBD1 on 6 matching bases. Per germline, CDR1 LNHNV and CDR2 YYDKDF (reference sequence). V shed 5 bases and J shed 6 bases, with 17 bases lying between them. This CDR3 is 15 amino acids long. CDR3 coding DNA: TGTGCCACCAGCCTCTTCCCGGGACACAGTCAGCCCCAGCATTTT. Amino acid sequence: CATSLFPGHSQPQHF.

This chain connects TRBV4-1 to TRBJ2-2, with a weak D call TRBD1 (6 bases). The germline V and J ends were trimmed by 6 bases and 5 bases, with 22 bases remaining between them. In germline, CDR1 is MGHRA, CDR2 YSYEKL. The CDR3 length is 17 residues. This chain's CDR3 is CASSLYPRGDRTGELFF. CDR3 sequence (DNA): TGCGCCAGCAGTCTATACCCCCGGGGAGACAGGACCGGGGAGCTGTTTTTT.

The chain carries TRBV2 and TRBJ1-1; a possible D gene is TRBD1 (6 bases). The CDR3 is 18 residues long. The germline CDR1 and CDR2 sequences are SNHLY and FYNNEI. The germline V and J ends were trimmed by 6 bases and 3 bases, with 26 bases remaining between them. The chain's CDR3 is CASSWTLGAGTPDTEAFF. Here the CDR3 DNA reads TGTGCCAGCAGCTGGACATTGGGGGCAGGGACCCCAGACACTGAAGCTTTCTTT.

The chain carries TRBV7-9 and TRBJ1-2; D is possibly TRBD1 (6 bases). Germline assignment: CDR1 SEHNR and CDR2 FQNEAQ (reference sequence). CDR3 length equals 14 residues. V dropped 4 bases and J dropped 2 bases, with 11 bases sitting between them. CDR3 coding DNA: TGTGCCAGCAGCTGGGCAGGGGAAAACTATGGCTACACCTTC. As protein: CASSWAGENYGYTF.

The chain uses TRBV7-6 and TRBJ1-1; weak D call: TRBD1 (6 bases). Trimming took off 1 base at V and 4 bases at J, with 13 bases between the two ends. In germline, CDR1 is SGHVS, CDR2 FNYEAQ. The CDR3 runs 15 residues. The CDR3, as DNA: TGTGCCAGCAGCTTAGGAAGGGGGATTCGCACTGAAGCTTTCTTT. It codes for CASSLGRGIRTEAFF.

J is TRBJ2-5 and V is TRBV7-2; no clear D gene. Germline V gene data show CDR1 as SGHTA and CDR2 as FQGNSA. This CDR3 has 16 residues. Trimming stripped 1 base from V and 7 bases from J, with 19 bases between. The CDR3 DNA reads TGTGCCAGCAGCTTAGATGGGTCCCGCCGGGTGGCGACCCAGTACTTC. Protein: CASSLDGSRRVATQYF.

The V and J genes are TRBV14 and TRBJ1-2; 7 nucleotides agree with TRBD1. Trimming removed 6 bases from V and 5 bases from J; junction bases left unmatched: 6. CDR3 length equals 13 residues. Germline CDR1 SGHDN, CDR2 FVKESK. In DNA form, the CDR3 reads TGTGCCAGCAGTCAGGGGACAGTTTATGGCTACACCTTC. It is translated as CASSQGTVYGYTF.

The chain joins TRBV7-2 to TRBJ2-4; perhaps TRBD1 as D (6 bases). This CDR3 contains 16 residues. Germline V lookup: CDR1 SGHTA, CDR2 FQGNSA. Between the trimmed V and J ends, which lost 5 bases and 0 bases, there was a span of 14 bases. This CDR3 reads CASSPDRILAKNIQYF. CDR3 DNA: TGTGCCAGCAGCCCTGACAGGATACTAGCCAAAAACATTCAGTACTTC.

The gene calls are TRBV19 and TRBJ1-5, with TRBD1 matching over 7 bases. J gave up 1 base and V 6 bases, and 3 bases lay outside the gene matches. The CDR3 spans 14 residues. CDR1 LNHDA and CDR2 SQIVND come from the germline V gene (reference sequence). The CDR3 region has the DNA TGTGCCAGTAGGCCCAGGGGGAGCAATCAGCCCCAGCATTTT. Its protein product is CASRPRGSNQPQHF.

The chain recombines TRBV5-6 with TRBJ1-3, with 9 nucleotides matching TRBD1. The CDR3 covers 16 residues. V was clipped by 6 bases and J by 4 bases; unmatched bases: 11. The V gene's germline CDR1 is SGHDT and CDR2 YYEEEE. The CDR3 region is CASTASTGGGGNTIYF. The CDR3 nucleotides are TGTGCCAGCACCGCCTCAACAGGGGGCGGCGGAAACACCATATATTTT.